This passage covers 21 T cell receptor beta chains from one sample sequenced in a study of OX40 agonist ivuxolimab in advanced cancers. Using immunoSEQ multiplex PCR, the repertoire was profiled, and TCRdb retains in-frame clones only, with some absent. This sample carries approximately 70,000 clones, 80% to 85% of them seen once, and the ten largest clones take over 0.4%. Sequenced material: CD4+ or CD8+ T cells sorted from blood, taken in a trial of the OX40 agonist ivuxolimab. Receptors were obtained from an adult with an advanced solid tumor such as melanoma, head and neck, liver or kidney cancer.

This clone has a handful of counts. In the same sample, other DNA sequences code for this CDR3. In DNA form, the CDR3 reads TGTGCCAGCTCACCATCGGGACAGAGCACAGATACGCAGTATTTT. This translates into CASSPSGQSTDTQYF. The chain recombines TRBV18 with TRBJ2-3, with TRBD1 matching 7 bases. The germline V gene encodes CDR1 KGHSH and CDR2 LQKENI. This CDR3 contains 15 residues. Unmatched junction bases numbered 2, after V lost 2 bases and J lost 0 bases.

This clone was observed a few times. This rearrangement joins TRBV18 to TRBJ2-2; D remains unclear. The CDR3 extends over 12 amino acids. Between the trimmed V and J ends, which lost 3 bases and 1 base, there was a span of 0 bases. CDR1 is KGHSH, CDR2 LQKENI, per germline. The CDR3 bases are TGTGCCAGCTCACCGAACACCGGGGAGCTGTTTTTT. Translated, it gives CASSPNTGELFF.

This sequence joins TRBV19 and TRBJ2-5, with TRBD2 matching 7 bases. This CDR3 has 14 amino acids. Trimming removed 7 bases from V and 4 bases from J; junction bases left unmatched: 9. The germline CDR1 and CDR2 sequences are LNHDA and SQIVND (reference sequence). CDR3 sequence (DNA): TGTGCCAGTAACCCGCGGGGGAGGGGAGAGACCCAGTACTTC. It translates to CASNPRGRGETQYF.

The chain is built from TRBV7-2 and TRBJ2-3, with a weak D call TRBD2 (5 bases). CDR1 is SGHTA and CDR2 is FQGNSA in the germline V gene. The CDR3 extends over 16 amino acids. The ends were cut back, 1 base at V and 4 bases at J, with 15 bases in the middle. This CDR3 reads CASSLGTRSWADTQYF. CDR3 sequence (DNA): TGTGCCAGCAGCTTAGGCACTAGGAGTTGGGCAGATACGCAGTATTTT.

The rearrangement uses TRBV29-1 and TRBJ2-7, with TRBD1 identical over 11 bases. V shed 2 bases, J shed 5 bases, and the junction held 5 bases outside the gene matches. The CDR3 contains 14 residues. Germline CDR1 reads SQVTM; CDR2 reads ANQGSEA. The CDR3 region is CSVETGTGGDEQYF. The CDR3 DNA follows: TGCAGCGTTGAAACCGGGACAGGGGGTGACGAGCAGTACTTC.

In its sample, this clone was seen a few times. The J gene is TRBJ1-2, the V gene TRBV29-1; 7 nucleotides align to TRBD1. There are 13 residues in the CDR3. Trimming at V came to 7 bases and at J to 3 bases, leaving 8 bases not matched to a gene. Looked up from germline, CDR1 is SQVTM and CDR2 is ANQGSEA. The CDR3 DNA sequence: TGCAGCGCAGGGACAGAAAGGTACTATGGCTACACCTTC. It yields the protein CSAGTERYYGYTF.

This clone was detected once. The chain employs TRBV6-1 and TRBJ2-5, with TRBD1 matching 8 bases. The germline gives CDR1 MNHNS, CDR2 SASEGT. This CDR3 comprises 15 residues. V shed 3 bases and J 5 bases; nucleotides not matched to a gene: 8. CDR3 residues: CASSDPGRGLETQYF. Written as DNA, the CDR3 is TGTGCCAGCAGTGATCCCGGCAGGGGGCTGGAGACCCAGTACTTC.

V and J are TRBV30 and TRBJ1-1, with D perhaps matching TRBD1 (5 bases). V lost 0 bases and J lost 7, with 15 bases in between. The V gene's germline CDR1 is GTSNPN and CDR2 SVGIG (reference sequence). The CDR3 has 14 residues. Here the CDR3 DNA reads TGTGCCTGGAGTGTGGTGGGGACCACAGGTGAAGCTTTCTTT. Translation: CAWSVVGTTGEAFF. Full variable domain (outside the CDR3, taken from reference TRBV30 and TRBJ1-1): SQTIHQWPATLVQPVGSPLSLECTVEGTSNPNLYWYRQAAGRGLQLLFYSVGIGQISSEVPQNLSASRPQDRQFILSSKKLLLSDSGFYLCAWSVVGTTGEAFFGQGTRLTVV.

The chain recombines TRBV21-1 with TRBJ1-5. TRBV21-1 is reported as a pseudogene. This CDR3 has 14 amino acids. The CDR3 sequence: CASSKGGGNQPQHF. CDR3 DNA: TGTGCCAGCAGCAAGGGAGGGGGCAATCAGCCCCAGCATTTT.

The V call is TRBV5-6, the J call TRBJ1-5, with D possibly matching TRBD1 (5 bases). The CDR3 extends over 17 amino acids. The germline V gene encodes CDR1 SGHDT and CDR2 YYEEEE. Trimming stripped 4 bases from V and 1 base from J, with 18 bases between. CDR3 nucleotides: TGTGCCAGCAGCAAGGCGTTGGGGCACGGGAGCAATCAGCCCCAGCATTTT. It encodes CASSKALGHGSNQPQHF.

In its sample, this clone was seen a few times. V and J are TRBV10-1 and TRBJ1-3; no reliable D call. Trimming removed 6 bases at V and 0 bases at J, with 9 bases between. The CDR3 covers 14 residues. CDR1 is WNHNN and CDR2 is SYGVQD in the germline V gene (reference sequence). The CDR3 nucleotides read TGCGCCAGCAGCGCGGATGACTCTGGAAACACCATATATTTT. Translated: CASSADDSGNTIYF.

This clone was detected only a few times. The junction departs from the called germline gene at one end, perhaps through a read error. V and J are TRBV5-4 and TRBJ1-6; 7 positions match TRBD1. The germline V gene encodes CDR1 SGHNT and CDR2 YYREEE (reference sequence). The CDR3 spans 15 residues. The CDR3 loop reads CASGLDDRDNSPLHF. In DNA form, the CDR3 reads TGTGCCAGCGGCTTAGACGACAGGGACAATTCACCCCTCCACTTT. Based on the CDR3 plus reference TRBV5-4 and TRBJ1-6, the full variable domain is ETGVTQSPTHLIKTRGQQVTLRCSSQSGHNTVSWYQQALGQGPQFIFQYYREEENGRGNFPPRFSGLQFPNYSSELNVNALELDDSALYLCASGLDDRDNSPLHFGNGTRLTVT.

The chain recombines TRBV27 with TRBJ2-7; D not resolved. Germline CDR1 MNHEY, CDR2 SMNVEV (reference sequence). Deletions cut 6 bases from V and 0 bases from J, with 15 bases between. The CDR3 is made up of 15 amino acids. In nucleotides, the CDR3 is TGTGCCAGCAGCCCCCGGGCCCAAGCCTCCTACGAGCAGTACTTC. Translation gives CASSPRAQASYEQYF.

The J gene is TRBJ2-5, the V gene TRBV2; D gene ambiguous. This CDR3 is 11 amino acids long. CDR1 SNHLY and CDR2 FYNNEI come from the germline V gene. The V end lost 6 bases, the J end lost 0 bases, and 2 bases lay between the germline ends. CDR3 in amino acids: CASSYQETQYF. The CDR3, as DNA: TGTGCCAGCAGCTACCAAGAGACCCAGTACTTC.

This chain's CDR3 is CASSLGVGRALTDTQYF. For the CDR3, the DNA is TGTGCCAGCAGCTTGGGGGTCGGGAGGGCCCTCACAGATACGCAGTATTTT. The rearrangement uses TRBV5-4 and TRBJ2-3; 8 bases align to TRBD2. V shed 0 bases, J shed 2 bases, and the junction held 8 bases outside the gene matches. The length of the CDR3 is 17 residues. Germline V lookup: CDR1 SGHNT, CDR2 YYREEE (reference sequence).

V and J are TRBV5-1 and TRBJ1-2, with D maybe TRBD1 (6 bases). This CDR3 has 14 residues. Per the germline V gene, CDR1 is SGHRS and CDR2 is YFSETQ. Trimming left V 1 base short and J 3 bases short, with 10 bases between. CDR3 protein: CASSLNAGDYGYTF. The CDR3 DNA follows: TGCGCCAGCAGCTTGAACGCAGGGGACTATGGCTACACCTTC.

The J gene is TRBJ1-1, the V gene TRBV6-6; D unclear. The V and J ends lost 2 bases and 1 base respectively, with 5 bases between them. Germline loops: CDR1 MNHNY, CDR2 SVGAGI (reference sequence). CDR3 length: 13 amino acids. CDR3: CASSYKENTEAFF. The CDR3 DNA reads as TGTGCCAGCAGTTACAAGGAGAACACTGAAGCTTTCTTT.

The rearrangement links TRBV6-1 to TRBJ2-7; 9 nucleotides agree with TRBD1. CDR3 length: 13 residues. From germline, CDR1 is MNHNS and CDR2 SASEGT. V gave up 7 bases and J gave up 5 bases; unmatched junction bases: 6. In nucleotides, the CDR3 is TGTGCCAGCACCGGGACAGGGTACCACGAGCAGTACTTC. Translated, it gives CASTGTGYHEQYF.

This chain links TRBV4-1 with TRBJ2-2; no reliable D call. Germline values: CDR1 MGHRA, CDR2 YSYEKL. The CDR3 is made up of 15 amino acids. The germline V and J ends were trimmed by 4 bases and 6 bases, with 15 bases remaining between them. This chain's CDR3 is CASSPTVRVAGELFF. CDR3 coding DNA: TGCGCCAGCAGCCCGACGGTAAGGGTTGCCGGGGAGCTGTTTTTT.

V is TRBV7-6 and J is TRBJ2-3, with 7 bases aligning to TRBD2. Germline lookup yields CDR1 SGHVS and CDR2 FNYEAQ. The length of the CDR3 is 13 residues. V gave up 4 bases and J gave up 6 bases; unmatched junction bases: 4. CDR3 residues: CASSSGGWDTQYF. The CDR3 nucleotides read TGTGCCAGCAGCTCCGGGGGGTGGGATACGCAGTATTTT. The complete variable domain, with remaining parts taken from reference TRBV7-6 and TRBJ2-3, reads GAGVSQSPRYKVTKRGQDVALRCDPISGHVSLYWYRQALGQGPEFLTYFNYEAQQDKSGLPNDRFSAERPEGSISTLTIQRTEQRDSAMYRCASSSGGWDTQYFGPGTRLTVL.

The chain joins TRBV11-2 to TRBJ1-5; D gene unclear. The CDR3 totals 14 residues. Trimming pared 5 bases from V and 4 bases from J, leaving 12 bases between. Germline V gives CDR1 SGHAT, CDR2 FQNNGV. This CDR3 reads CASSPGNLNQPQHF. In DNA form, the CDR3 reads TGTGCCAGCAGCCCCGGAAACCTAAATCAGCCCCAGCATTTT.